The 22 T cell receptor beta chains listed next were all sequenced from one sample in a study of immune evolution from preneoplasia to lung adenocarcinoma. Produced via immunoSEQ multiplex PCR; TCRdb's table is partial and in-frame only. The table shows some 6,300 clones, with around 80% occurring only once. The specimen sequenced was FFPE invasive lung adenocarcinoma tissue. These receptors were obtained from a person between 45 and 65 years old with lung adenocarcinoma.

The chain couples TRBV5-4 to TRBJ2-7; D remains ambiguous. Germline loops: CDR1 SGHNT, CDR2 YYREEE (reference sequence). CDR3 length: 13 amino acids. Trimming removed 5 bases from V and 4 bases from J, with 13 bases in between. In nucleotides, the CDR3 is TGTGCCAGCAGTTTTAATATTGGGTACGAGCAGTACTTC. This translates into CASSFNIGYEQYF.

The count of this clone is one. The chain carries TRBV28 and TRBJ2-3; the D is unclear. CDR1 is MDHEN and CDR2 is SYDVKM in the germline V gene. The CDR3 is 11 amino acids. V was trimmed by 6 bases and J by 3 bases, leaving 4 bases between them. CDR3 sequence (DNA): TGTGCCAGCAGCCGGACAGATACGCAGTATTTT. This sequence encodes CASSRTDTQYF.

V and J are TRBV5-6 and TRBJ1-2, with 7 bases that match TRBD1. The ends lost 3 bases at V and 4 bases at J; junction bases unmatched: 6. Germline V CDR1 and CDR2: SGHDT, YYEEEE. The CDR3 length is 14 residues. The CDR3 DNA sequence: TGTGCCAGCAGCTCCGGGACAGAGGCCTATGGCTACACCTTC. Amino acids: CASSSGTEAYGYTF.

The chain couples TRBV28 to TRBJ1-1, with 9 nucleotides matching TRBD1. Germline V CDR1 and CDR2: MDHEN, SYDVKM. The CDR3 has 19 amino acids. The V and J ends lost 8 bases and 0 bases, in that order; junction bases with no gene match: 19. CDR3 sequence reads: CASDPSVRTGVGVNTEAFF. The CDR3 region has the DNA TGTGCCAGCGATCCCTCCGTAAGGACAGGGGTCGGGGTGAACACTGAAGCTTTCTTT.

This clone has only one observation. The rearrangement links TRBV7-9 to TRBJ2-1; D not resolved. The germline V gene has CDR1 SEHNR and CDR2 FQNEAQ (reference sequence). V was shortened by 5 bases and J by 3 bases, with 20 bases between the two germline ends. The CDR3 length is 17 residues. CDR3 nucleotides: TGTGCCAGCAGCCCCAAAAACACCGGATCAGGCTACAATGAGCAGTTCTTC. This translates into CASSPKNTGSGYNEQFF.

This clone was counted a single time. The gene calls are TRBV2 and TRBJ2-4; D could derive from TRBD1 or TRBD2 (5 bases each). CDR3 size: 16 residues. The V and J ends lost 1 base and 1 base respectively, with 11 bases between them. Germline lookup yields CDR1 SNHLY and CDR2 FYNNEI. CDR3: CASSEERGSAKNIQYF. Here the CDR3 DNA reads TGTGCCAGCAGTGAAGAGAGGGGATCGGCCAAAAACATTCAGTACTTC.

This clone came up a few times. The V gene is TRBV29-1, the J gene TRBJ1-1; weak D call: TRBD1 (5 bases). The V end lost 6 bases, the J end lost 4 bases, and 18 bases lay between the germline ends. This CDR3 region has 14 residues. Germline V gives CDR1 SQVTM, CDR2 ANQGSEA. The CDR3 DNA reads TGCAGCGTCCCCGGGACGGAAATGGGCACTGAAGCTTTCTTT. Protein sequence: CSVPGTEMGTEAFF.

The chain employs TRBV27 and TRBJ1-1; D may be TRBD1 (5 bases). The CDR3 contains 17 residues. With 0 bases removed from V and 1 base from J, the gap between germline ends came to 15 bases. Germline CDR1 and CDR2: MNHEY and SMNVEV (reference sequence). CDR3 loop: CASSLSIMGQRNTEAFF. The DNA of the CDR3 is TGTGCCAGCAGTTTATCGATAATGGGGCAGCGGAACACTGAAGCTTTCTTT.

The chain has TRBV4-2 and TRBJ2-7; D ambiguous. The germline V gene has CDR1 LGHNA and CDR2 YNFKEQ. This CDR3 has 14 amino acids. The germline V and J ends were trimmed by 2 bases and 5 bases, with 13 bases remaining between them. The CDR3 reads CASSQTPKFDEQYF. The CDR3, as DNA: TGTGCCAGCAGCCAAACCCCCAAATTCGACGAGCAGTACTTC.

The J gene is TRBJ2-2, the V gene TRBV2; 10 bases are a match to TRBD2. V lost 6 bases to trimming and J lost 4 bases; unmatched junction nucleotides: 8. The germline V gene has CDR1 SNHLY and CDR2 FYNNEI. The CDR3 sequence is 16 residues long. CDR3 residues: CASSHHASGSTGELFF. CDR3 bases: TGTGCCAGCAGCCACCACGCTAGCGGGAGCACCGGGGAGCTGTTTTTT.

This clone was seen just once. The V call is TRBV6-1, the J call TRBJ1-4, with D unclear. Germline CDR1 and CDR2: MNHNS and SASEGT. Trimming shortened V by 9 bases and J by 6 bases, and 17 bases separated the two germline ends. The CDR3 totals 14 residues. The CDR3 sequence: CASTIAGFDEKLFF. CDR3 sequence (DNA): TGTGCCAGTACGATCGCGGGGTTTGATGAAAAACTGTTTTTT.

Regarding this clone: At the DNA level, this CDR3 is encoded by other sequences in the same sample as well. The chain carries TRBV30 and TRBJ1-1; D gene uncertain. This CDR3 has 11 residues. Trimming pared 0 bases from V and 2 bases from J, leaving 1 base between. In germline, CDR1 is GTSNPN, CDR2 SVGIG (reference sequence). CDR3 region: CAWSVNTEAFF. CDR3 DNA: TGTGCCTGGAGTGTCAACACTGAAGCTTTCTTT.

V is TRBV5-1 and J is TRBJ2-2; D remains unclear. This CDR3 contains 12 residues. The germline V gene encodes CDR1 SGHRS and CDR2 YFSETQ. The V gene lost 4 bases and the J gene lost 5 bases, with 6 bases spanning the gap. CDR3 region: CASSVLTGELFF. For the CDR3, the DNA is TGCGCCAGCAGCGTATTGACCGGGGAGCTGTTTTTT.

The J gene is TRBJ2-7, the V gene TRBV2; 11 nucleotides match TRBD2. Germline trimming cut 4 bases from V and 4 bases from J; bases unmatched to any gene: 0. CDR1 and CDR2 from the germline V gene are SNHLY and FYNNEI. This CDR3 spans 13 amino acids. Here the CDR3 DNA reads TGTGCCAGCAGTGGACTAGCGGGATACGAGCAGTACTTC. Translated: CASSGLAGYEQYF.

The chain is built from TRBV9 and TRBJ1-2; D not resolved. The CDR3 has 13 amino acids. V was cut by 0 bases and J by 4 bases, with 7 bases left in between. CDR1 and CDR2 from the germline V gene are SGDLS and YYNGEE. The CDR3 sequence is CASSVDGFYGYTF. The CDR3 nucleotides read TGTGCCAGCAGCGTAGATGGATTCTATGGCTACACCTTC.

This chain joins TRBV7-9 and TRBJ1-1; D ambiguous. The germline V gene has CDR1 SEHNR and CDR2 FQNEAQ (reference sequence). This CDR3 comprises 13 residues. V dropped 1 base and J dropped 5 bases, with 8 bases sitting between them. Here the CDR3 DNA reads TGTGCCAGCAGCTTAGGTGCTCAGACTGAAGCTTTCTTT. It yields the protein CASSLGAQTEAFF.

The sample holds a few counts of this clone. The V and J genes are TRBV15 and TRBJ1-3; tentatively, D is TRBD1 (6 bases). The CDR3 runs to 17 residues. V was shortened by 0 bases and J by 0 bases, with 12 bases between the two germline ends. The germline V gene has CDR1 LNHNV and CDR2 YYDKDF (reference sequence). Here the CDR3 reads CATSRDRGSFSGNTIYF. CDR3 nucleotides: TGTGCCACCAGCAGAGACAGGGGCAGCTTCTCTGGAAACACCATATATTTT.

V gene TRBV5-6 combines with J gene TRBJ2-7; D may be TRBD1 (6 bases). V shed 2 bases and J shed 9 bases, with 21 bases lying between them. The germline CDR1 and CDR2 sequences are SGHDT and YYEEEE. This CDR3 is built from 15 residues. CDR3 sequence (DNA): TGTGCCAGCAGCTTTTATGGGACACCGTGGAATGGGCAGTACTTC. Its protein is CASSFYGTPWNGQYF.

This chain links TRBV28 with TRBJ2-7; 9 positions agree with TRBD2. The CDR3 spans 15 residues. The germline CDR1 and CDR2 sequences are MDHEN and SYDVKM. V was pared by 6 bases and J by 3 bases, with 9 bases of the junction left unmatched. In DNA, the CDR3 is TGTGCCAGCAGGGTTGGTAGCGGGAGAGGCTACGAGCAGTACTTC. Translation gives CASRVGSGRGYEQYF. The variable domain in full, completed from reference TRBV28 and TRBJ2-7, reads DVKVTQSSRYLVKRTGEKVFLECVQDMDHENMFWYRQDPGLGLRLIYFSYDVKMKEKGDIPEGYSVSREKKERFSLILESASTNQTSMYLCASRVGSGRGYEQYFGPGTRLTVT.

The CDR3 region has the DNA TGTGCCAGCAGGCGACAGGGGGCCTCCTACAATGAGCAGTTCTTC. Encoded protein: CASRRQGASYNEQFF. The chain joins TRBV5-4 to TRBJ2-1; 10 bases are a match to TRBD1. Looked up from germline, CDR1 is SGHNT and CDR2 is YYREEE (reference sequence). The length of the CDR3 is 15 residues. Unmatched junction bases numbered 2, after V lost 5 bases and J lost 0 bases.

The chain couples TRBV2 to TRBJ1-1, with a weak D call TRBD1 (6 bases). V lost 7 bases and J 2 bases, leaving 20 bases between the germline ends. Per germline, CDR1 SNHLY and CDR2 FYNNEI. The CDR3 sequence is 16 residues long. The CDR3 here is CASIRGRDVGNTEAFF. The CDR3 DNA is TGTGCCAGCATTAGGGGGAGGGACGTGGGCAACACTGAAGCTTTCTTT.

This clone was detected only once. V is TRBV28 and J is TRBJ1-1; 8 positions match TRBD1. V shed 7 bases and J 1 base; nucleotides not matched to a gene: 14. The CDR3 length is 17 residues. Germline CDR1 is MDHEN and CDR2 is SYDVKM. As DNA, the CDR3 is TGTGCCAGCAATTTTCTTCAGATGACAGGGGAGAACACTGAAGCTTTCTTT. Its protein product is CASNFLQMTGENTEAFF. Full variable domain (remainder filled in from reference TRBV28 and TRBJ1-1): DVKVTQSSRYLVKRTGEKVFLECVQDMDHENMFWYRQDPGLGLRLIYFSYDVKMKEKGDIPEGYSVSREKKERFSLILESASTNQTSMYLCASNFLQMTGENTEAFFGQGTRLTVV.